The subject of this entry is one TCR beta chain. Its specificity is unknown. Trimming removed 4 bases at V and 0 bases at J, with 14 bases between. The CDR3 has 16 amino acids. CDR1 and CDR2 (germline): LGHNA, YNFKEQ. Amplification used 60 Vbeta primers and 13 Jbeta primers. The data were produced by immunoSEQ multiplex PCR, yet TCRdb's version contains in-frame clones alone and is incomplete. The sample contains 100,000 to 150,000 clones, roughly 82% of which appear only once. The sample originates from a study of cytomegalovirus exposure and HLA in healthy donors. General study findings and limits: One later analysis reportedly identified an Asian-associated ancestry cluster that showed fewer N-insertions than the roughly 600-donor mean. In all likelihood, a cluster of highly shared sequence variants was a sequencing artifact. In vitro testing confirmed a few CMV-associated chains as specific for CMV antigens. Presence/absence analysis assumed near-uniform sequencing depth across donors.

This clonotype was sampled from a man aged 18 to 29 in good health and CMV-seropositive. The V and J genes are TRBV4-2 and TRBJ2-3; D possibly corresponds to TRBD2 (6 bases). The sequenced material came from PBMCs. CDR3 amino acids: CASSRTTSTSTDTQYF. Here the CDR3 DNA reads TGTGCCAGCAGCCGAACGACTAGTACTAGCACAGATACGCAGTATTTT.